These 30 T cell receptor beta chains came from one sample sequenced in a study of identifying expanded T cells in peripheral blood. This table comes from immunoSEQ multiplex PCR, and its TCRdb copy is limited to in-frame clones, with some not included. The sample lists 100,000 or so clones; 70% to 90% were seen once. The sample comprised blood. The source is a person aged 18 to 70 in good health.

The chain employs TRBV7-3 and TRBJ1-5, with D unclear. The CDR3 runs to 17 residues. Trimming left V 4 bases short and J 4 bases short, with 20 bases between. The germline V gene encodes CDR1 SGHTA and CDR2 FQGTGA. The CDR3 is CASSSDRWADSNQPQHF. Written as DNA, the CDR3 is TGTGCCAGCAGCTCCGACCGATGGGCAGATTCTAATCAGCCCCAGCATTTT.

V is TRBV7-9 and J is TRBJ1-1; D not certain. Trimming took 0 bases from V and 1 from J, leaving 12 bases between them. Germline-derived CDR1 and CDR2 are SEHNR and FQNEAQ (reference sequence). The CDR3 is 16 residues long. In nucleotides, the CDR3 is TGTGCCAGCAGCTTAGCACCCTCCGGGAAGAACACTGAAGCTTTCTTT. Encoded protein: CASSLAPSGKNTEAFF.

CDR3: CASHSNSNQPQHF. CDR3 DNA: TGTGCCAGCCACAGTAATAGCAATCAGCCCCAGCATTTT. The chain combines TRBV28 with TRBJ1-5; D is undetermined. The CDR3 is 13 residues long. CDR1 is MDHEN and CDR2 is SYDVKM in the germline V gene. V dropped 8 bases and J dropped 0 bases, with 8 bases sitting between them.

V and J are TRBV11-2 and TRBJ2-7; 8 bases are shared with TRBD1. Germline V CDR1 and CDR2: SGHAT, FQNNGV. The CDR3 length is 14 residues. The J segment lost 1 base and the V segment lost 5 bases, leaving 4 bases of the junction unmatched. The CDR3 nucleotides read TGTGCCAGCAGCACCGGGACAGGTTCCTACGAGCAGTACTTC. This translates into CASSTGTGSYEQYF.

This clone appeared a few times. V usage is TRBV5-1 and J usage is TRBJ1-4; possibly TRBD1 for D (5 bases). The CDR3 has 13 amino acids. The germline gives CDR1 SGHRS, CDR2 YFSETQ. V dropped 4 bases and J dropped 5 bases, with 9 bases sitting between them. CDR3 sequence (DNA): TGCGCCAGCAGCACGCAGGGCAATGAAAAACTGTTTTTT. This sequence encodes CASSTQGNEKLFF. Combining the CDR3 with reference TRBV5-1 and TRBJ1-4 gives the whole variable domain KAGVTQTPRYLIKTRGQQVTLSCSPISGHRSVSWYQQTPGQGLQFLFEYFSETQRNKGNFPGRFSGRQFSNSRSEMNVSTLELGDSALYLCASSTQGNEKLFFGSGTQLSVL.

The V call is TRBV4-1, the J call TRBJ2-3; D is unresolved. Germline CDR1 MGHRA, CDR2 YSYEKL. The germline V and J ends were trimmed by 0 bases and 5 bases, with 3 bases remaining between them. The CDR3 is 12 amino acids. CDR3 sequence (DNA): TGCGCCAGCAGCCAAGAAGGAGATACGCAGTATTTT. Translated, it gives CASSQEGDTQYF.

J is TRBJ2-3 and V is TRBV5-1, with 9 bases matching TRBD2. Germline CDR1 reads SGHRS; CDR2 reads YFSETQ. This CDR3 is 16 amino acids long. V shed 0 bases and J 3 bases; nucleotides not matched to a gene: 5. The CDR3 sequence is CASSLEVSGGTDTQYF. CDR3 DNA: TGCGCCAGCAGCTTGGAGGTTAGCGGGGGTACAGATACGCAGTATTTT. The full variable domain, completed using reference TRBV5-1 and TRBJ2-3, is KAGVTQTPRYLIKTRGQQVTLSCSPISGHRSVSWYQQTPGQGLQFLFEYFSETQRNKGNFPGRFSGRQFSNSRSEMNVSTLELGDSALYLCASSLEVSGGTDTQYFGPGTRLTVL.

Only a few counts were recorded for this clone. The rearrangement links TRBV7-9 to TRBJ2-7; D is ambiguous. The CDR3 sequence is 11 residues long. V lost 7 bases and J lost 2, with 6 bases in between. From germline, CDR1 is SEHNR and CDR2 FQNEAQ (reference sequence). The CDR3, as DNA: TGTGCCAGCACCAATACCTACGAGCAGTACTTC. Translated, it gives CASTNTYEQYF.

This chain connects TRBV6-5 to TRBJ2-3; 8 bases match TRBD1. Looked up from germline, CDR1 is MNHEY and CDR2 is SVGAGI. J was trimmed by 4 bases and V by 5 bases; bases with no gene match: 8. The CDR3 runs 15 residues. The CDR3 loop reads CASSPGGFNSDTQYF. Written as DNA, the CDR3 is TGTGCCAGCAGTCCAGGGGGCTTTAATTCAGATACGCAGTATTTT.

This clone was seen once. The rearrangement links TRBV7-9 to TRBJ2-2; D remains ambiguous. V lost 7 bases, J lost 7 bases, and 13 bases lay in between. This CDR3 contains 13 residues. Germline V gene lookup returns CDR1 SEHNR and CDR2 FQNEAQ (reference sequence). The CDR3, as DNA: TGTGCCAGCACCATAGGGTACTACGGGGAGCTGTTTTTT. It codes for CASTIGYYGELFF.

V gene TRBV7-3 combines with J gene TRBJ2-2, with D possibly TRBD2 on 6 matching bases. The V end lost 5 bases, the J end lost 3 bases, and 10 bases lay between the germline ends. CDR3 length: 14 residues. Germline CDR1 reads SGHTA; CDR2 reads FQGTGA. CDR3 loop: CASSPGLDTGELFF. CDR3 coding DNA: TGTGCCAGCAGCCCGGGACTCGACACCGGGGAGCTGTTTTTT.

The chain recombines TRBV18 with TRBJ2-3; D unresolved. From germline, CDR1 is KGHSH and CDR2 LQKENI. The length of the CDR3 is 15 residues. V lost 2 bases, J lost 1 base, and 10 bases lay in between. The CDR3 spells CASSPRESRTDTQYF. CDR3 DNA: TGTGCCAGCTCACCAAGGGAAAGCCGCACAGATACGCAGTATTTT.

The chain employs TRBV14 and TRBJ1-2; D ambiguous. This CDR3 is 12 amino acids long. The ends were cut back, 4 bases at V and 3 bases at J, with 6 bases in the middle. CDR1 is SGHDN, CDR2 FVKESK, per germline. CDR3 in amino acids: CASSPTHYGYTF. In nucleotides, the CDR3 is TGTGCCAGCAGCCCGACCCACTATGGCTACACCTTC.

The gene calls are TRBV7-9 and TRBJ1-5; 7 positions match TRBD1. Trimming removed 3 bases from V and 4 bases from J; junction bases left unmatched: 3. Per the germline V gene, CDR1 is SEHNR and CDR2 is FQNEAQ (reference sequence). This CDR3 has 14 amino acids. In DNA, the CDR3 is TGTGCCAGCAGCTTTTCGACAGGGAATCAGCCCCAGCATTTT. Translating gives CASSFSTGNQPQHF.

The rearrangement uses TRBV6-1 and TRBJ2-6; D not resolved. This CDR3 region has 15 residues. V lost 5 bases and J lost 0, with 8 bases in between. Germline V gene sequence: CDR1 MNHNS, CDR2 SASEGT. CDR3 amino acids: CASSSISSGANVLTF. CDR3 sequence (DNA): TGTGCCAGCAGTTCAATCAGCTCTGGGGCCAACGTCCTGACTTTC.

This chain uses TRBV5-1 with TRBJ2-1, with D maybe TRBD1 (6 bases). V was cut by 3 bases and J by 5 bases, with 15 bases left in between. Germline assignment: CDR1 SGHRS and CDR2 YFSETQ. The CDR3 totals 15 residues. The CDR3 sequence is CASSYQGGVDNEQFF. Written as DNA, the CDR3 is TGCGCCAGCAGCTACCAAGGGGGAGTGGACAATGAGCAGTTCTTC.

The chain joins TRBV19 to TRBJ2-7; no firm D call. This CDR3 has 12 amino acids. Trimming took off 8 bases at V and 3 bases at J, with 11 bases between the two ends. Germline V CDR1 and CDR2: LNHDA, SQIVND (reference sequence). CDR3 protein: CASGVGFYEQYF. As DNA, the CDR3 is TGTGCCAGTGGAGTCGGGTTCTACGAGCAGTACTTC.

This chain joins TRBV2 and TRBJ2-7; D is unresolved. V lost 6 bases to trimming and J lost 0 bases, with 9 bases between them. Germline lookup yields CDR1 SNHLY and CDR2 FYNNEI. This CDR3 is built from 13 residues. The CDR3 nucleotides are TGTGCCAGCAGCGCCGGAGTCTCCTACGAGCAGTACTTC. It translates to CASSAGVSYEQYF.

The chain combines TRBV7-2 with TRBJ2-7; 9 bases agree with TRBD1. The CDR3 length is 15 residues. Germline V lookup: CDR1 SGHTA, CDR2 FQGNSA. The V and J ends lost 0 bases and 4 bases, in that order; junction bases with no gene match: 4. CDR3 DNA sequence: TGTGCCAGCAGCTTAGCGGGACAGGGTATTTACGAGCAGTACTTC. It is translated as CASSLAGQGIYEQYF.

This clone appeared once. The V and J genes are TRBV6-5 and TRBJ2-7, with TRBD2 matching 10 bases. The V gene end was trimmed by 2 bases and the J gene end by 3 bases; junction bases not matched to a gene: 4. CDR3 length equals 15 residues. Germline lookup yields CDR1 MNHEY and CDR2 SVGAGI. The CDR3 bases are TGTGCCAGCAGTTACACCCGGACTAGCGGCTACGAGCAGTACTTC. This encodes CASSYTRTSGYEQYF.

V gene TRBV6-4 combines with J gene TRBJ2-7; D not certain. V was clipped by 1 base and J by 5 bases, with 0 bases between them. From germline, CDR1 is MRHNA and CDR2 SNTAGT. CDR3 length: 10 residues. Written as DNA, the CDR3 is TGTGCCAGCAGTGACTACGAGCAGTACTTC. Protein sequence: CASSDYEQYF.

This chain uses TRBV6-5 with TRBJ2-5; 8 positions agree with TRBD2. Per germline, CDR1 MNHEY and CDR2 SVGAGI. The CDR3 covers 13 residues. V shed 6 bases, J shed 2 bases, and the junction held 2 bases outside the gene matches. CDR3 sequence: CASRIAGQETQYF. CDR3 DNA: TGTGCCAGCAGAATAGCGGGGCAAGAGACCCAGTACTTC.

The rearrangement links TRBV11-3 to TRBJ2-2; TRBD1 matches 9 bases. Germline V gene sequence: CDR1 SGHNT, CDR2 YENEEA. This CDR3 region has 18 residues. The V gene end was trimmed by 4 bases and the J gene end by 5 bases; junction bases not matched to a gene: 14. The CDR3 DNA sequence: TGTGCCAGCAGCTCCTCCTCGGACAGGGGAAGGGTAACCGGGGAGCTGTTTTTT. Translated: CASSSSSDRGRVTGELFF.

The chain links TRBV4-2 to TRBJ2-1, with 8 bases identical to TRBD1. With V trimmed by 4 bases and J by 3 bases, 8 bases remained unmatched. CDR1 LGHNA and CDR2 YNFKEQ come from the germline V gene. There are 16 residues in the CDR3. This chain's CDR3 is CASSRSGTGDYNEQFF. In nucleotides, the CDR3 is TGTGCCAGCAGCCGATCAGGGACAGGAGACTACAATGAGCAGTTCTTC.

V gene TRBV19 combines with J gene TRBJ1-5; D is ambiguous. The CDR3 runs to 12 residues. CDR1 is LNHDA and CDR2 is SQIVND in the germline V gene (reference sequence). V was trimmed by 1 base and J by 7 bases, leaving 5 bases between them. CDR3 amino acids: CASSIVNQPQHF. In DNA, the CDR3 is TGTGCCAGTAGTATAGTGAACCAGCCCCAGCATTTT.

The chain is built from TRBV28 and TRBJ1-1, with TRBD1 identical over 9 bases. V lost 6 bases, J lost 0 bases, and 5 bases stayed unmatched. CDR3 size: 15 residues. CDR1 is MDHEN, CDR2 SYDVKM, per germline. The CDR3 spells CASSYTGGLNTEAFF. The CDR3 DNA is TGTGCCAGCAGCTATACAGGGGGCTTGAACACTGAAGCTTTCTTT.

The chain employs TRBV5-1 and TRBJ1-6; 7 bases align to TRBD1. The V segment lost 4 bases and the J segment 6 bases; nucleotides outside the gene matches: 4. Germline V lookup: CDR1 SGHRS, CDR2 YFSETQ. The CDR3 consists of 14 residues. The CDR3 DNA is TGCGCCAGCAGCCCGGGACAGACTAATTCACCCCTCCACTTT. Amino acid sequence: CASSPGQTNSPLHF.

The rearrangement joins TRBV9 to TRBJ2-1; possible D gene TRBD1, 8 bases. The CDR3 contains 16 residues. V lost 1 base and J 8 bases, leaving 19 bases between the germline ends. CDR1 is SGDLS and CDR2 is YYNGEE in the germline V gene. The CDR3 bases are TGTGCCAGCAGCGTAAGAACAGGGGGGGCCTTGGATGAGCAGTTCTTC. It encodes CASSVRTGGALDEQFF.

The chain links TRBV30 to TRBJ1-5; D unresolved. V was shortened by 0 bases and J by 1 base, with 13 bases between the two germline ends. CDR3 size: 16 residues. Per the germline V gene, CDR1 is GTSNPN and CDR2 is SVGIG (reference sequence). The CDR3 loop reads CAWSVGSVGSNQPQHF. DNA of the CDR3: TGTGCCTGGAGTGTAGGGTCAGTGGGGAGCAATCAGCCCCAGCATTTT. Complete variable domain (other parts from reference TRBV30 and TRBJ1-5): SQTIHQWPATLVQPVGSPLSLECTVEGTSNPNLYWYRQAAGRGLQLLFYSVGIGQISSEVPQNLSASRPQDRQFILSSKKLLLSDSGFYLCAWSVGSVGSNQPQHFGDGTRLSIL.

The chain joins TRBV10-3 to TRBJ1-5; no definite D call. Germline assignment: CDR1 ENHRY and CDR2 SYGVKD. The CDR3 totals 12 residues. V gave up 10 bases and J gave up 2 bases, with 9 bases separating them. The DNA of the CDR3 is TGTGCCACCCAGAGGGGCAATCAGCCCCAGCATTTT. This sequence encodes CATQRGNQPQHF.